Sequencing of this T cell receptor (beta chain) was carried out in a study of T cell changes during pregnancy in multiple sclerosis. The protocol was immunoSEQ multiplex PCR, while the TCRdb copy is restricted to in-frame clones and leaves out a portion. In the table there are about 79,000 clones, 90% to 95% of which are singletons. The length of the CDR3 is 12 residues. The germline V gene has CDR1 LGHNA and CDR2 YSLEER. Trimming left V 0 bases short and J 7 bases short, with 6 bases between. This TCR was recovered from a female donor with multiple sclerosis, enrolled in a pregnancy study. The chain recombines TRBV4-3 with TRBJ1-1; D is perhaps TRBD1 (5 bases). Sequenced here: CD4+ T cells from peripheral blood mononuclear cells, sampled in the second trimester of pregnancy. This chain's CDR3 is CASSQDQGEAFF. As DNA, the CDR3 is TGCGCCAGCAGCCAAGATCAGGGTGAAGCTTTCTTT.